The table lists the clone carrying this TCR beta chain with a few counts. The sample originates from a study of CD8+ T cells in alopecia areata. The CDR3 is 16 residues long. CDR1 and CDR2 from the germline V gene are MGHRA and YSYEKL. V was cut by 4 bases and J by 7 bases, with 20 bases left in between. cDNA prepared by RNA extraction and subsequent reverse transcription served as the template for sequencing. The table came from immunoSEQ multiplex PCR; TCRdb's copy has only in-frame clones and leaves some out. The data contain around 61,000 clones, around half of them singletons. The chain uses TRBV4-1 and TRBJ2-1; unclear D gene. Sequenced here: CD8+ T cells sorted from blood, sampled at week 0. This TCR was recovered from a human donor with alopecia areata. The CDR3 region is CASSRSRSDSRNEQFF. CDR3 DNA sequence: TGCGCCAGCAGCCGCTCGAGGTCCGACTCCCGGAATGAGCAGTTCTTC.